This T cell receptor (beta chain) was found in a study of CD8 T cells in Susac syndrome (dated by TCRdb to the late 2010s). Regarding the research as a whole: Of the Susac syndrome patients who were sequenced, more than five had clinically active disease and eight were in clinical remission. The study compared CD8+ T cell repertoire clonality among 12 healthy donors, roughly 14 Susac syndrome patients and roughly 16 multiple sclerosis patients. Whether CD8+ T cell activation and differentiation in Susac syndrome was antigen driven was tested using repertoire sequencing. At the time of blood withdrawal, Susac syndrome patients were either therapy-naive, taking corticosteroids (with some also receiving IVIg), or on IVIg alone.

Peripheral blood CD8+ and CD4+ T cells from healthy donors, Susac syndrome patients and multiple sclerosis patients were profiled by high-throughput TCR beta sequencing. Susac syndrome patients met recently defined diagnostic criteria for definite or probable disease. CD8+ TEMRA cells were enriched by FACS, while bulk CD8+ and CD4+ T cells were purified by magnetic negative isolation. Blood was collected in EDTA tubes and processed within 24 hours, with PBMCs isolated through density gradient centrifugation. PBMCs intended for TCR sequencing were cryopreserved in liquid nitrogen and were subsequently thawed in a 37 degrees C water bath. The sorted or isolated CD4+, CD8+ and CD8+ TEMRA cells reached a purity of at least 90%. Turning to this clonotype: What antigen it recognizes has not been identified. No per-base quality is available; no much larger clone lies one base away.

RNA was extracted using the RNeasy kit, and roughly 0.5 to 1 microgram was reverse transcribed with random hexamers. The immunoSEQ multiplex PCR assay, covering 54 Vbeta and 13 Jbeta segments, was used to amplify TCR beta CDR3 regions. To correct PCR amplification bias, a synthetic template baseline was used for both primer optimization and computational correction. The source study handled its data this way. Reads were annotated to V, D and J genes per IMGT and analyzed with immunoSEQ Analyzer, keeping only productive sequences. To calculate clonality, Shannon entropy was normalized by log2 of the number of productive unique sequences and then subtracted from one. Public and private clones were assessed among the 100 most prevalent clones of each patient and control. Clones were defined as Susac-specific when absent from the healthy and MS cohorts, from approximately 1,100 published viral clones and from other ImmuneACCESS disease sequences. The raw public reads went through TCRdb reprocessing: fastp at Q25, MiXCR clone calling, in-frame beta chains kept. Each entry is one CDR3 protein sequence, shown with its most common DNA and genes. These V and J calls derive from TCRdb rather than the authors' analysis. This sample gives approximately 80,000 distinct CDR3 sequences in total; roughly 94% of them show up just once. About 0.52% of the sample is taken by the ten largest.

What the study reported, not specific to this receptor: CD8+ repertoires in Susac syndrome showed clonal expansion, which was highest in CD8+ TEMRA cells and was greater in clinically active patients than in remitting patients. The TCR sequencing and HLA analysis was acknowledged to have included a relatively small number of individuals. Under 20 and five Susac-specific public clones were found in the total CD8+ and CD8+ TEMRA repertoires, respectively.

Sequencing input: CD8+ T cells from PBMCs. The TCR comes from a human donor with Susac syndrome.

Here is the DNA: TGTGCCAGCAGTTTAGCGCGGGGGCGCAACGAGCAGTACTTC. It translates to CASSLARGRNEQYF. The sequence joins TRBV12-3 or TRBV12-4 to TRBJ2-7; TRBD2 is a weak D gene call, 7 bases matching. Including cysteine and phenylalanine, the CDR3 has 14 amino acids. The only DNA kept is the CDR3, 42 bases in frame from the first base. The V end loses 0 bases and the J end loses 5 bases, and a stretch of 11 bases separates them.